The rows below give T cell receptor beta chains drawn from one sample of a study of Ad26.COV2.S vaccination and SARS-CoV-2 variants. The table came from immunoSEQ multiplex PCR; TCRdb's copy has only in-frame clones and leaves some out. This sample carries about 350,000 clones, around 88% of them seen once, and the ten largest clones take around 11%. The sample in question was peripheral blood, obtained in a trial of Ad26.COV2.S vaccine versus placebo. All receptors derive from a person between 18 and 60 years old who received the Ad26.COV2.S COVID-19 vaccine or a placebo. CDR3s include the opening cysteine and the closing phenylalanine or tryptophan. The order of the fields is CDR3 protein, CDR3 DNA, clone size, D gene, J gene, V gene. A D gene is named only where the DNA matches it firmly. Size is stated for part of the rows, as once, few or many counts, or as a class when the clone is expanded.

CDR3: CASSPRTGGAGEQYF
DNA: TGTGCCAGCAGTCCGCGTACAGGGGGCGCGGGGGAGCAGTACTTC
size: .
D: TRBD1
J: TRBJ2-7
V: TRBV6-5

CDR3: CASSPLDRSGGISGANVLTF
DNA: TGTGCCAGCAGCCCCTTGGACAGGTCGGGAGGGATCTCTGGGGCCAACGTCCTGACTTTC
size: .
D: .
J: TRBJ2-6
V: TRBV4-2

CDR3: CASSYTPAGVSDTQYF
DNA: TGTGCCAGCAGTTACACCCCAGCGGGAGTTTCAGATACGCAGTATTTT
size: .
D: TRBD2
J: TRBJ2-3
V: TRBV6-2/TRBV6-3

CDR3: CASSQSTGLQGNSPLHF
DNA: TGTGCCAGCAGCCAAAGTACAGGCCTACAGGGTAATTCACCCCTCCACTTT
size: many
D: .
J: TRBJ1-6
V: TRBV4-2

CDR3: CASSPQGGYNSPLHF
DNA: TGTGCCAGCAGCCCACAGGGGGGGTATAATTCACCCCTCCACTTT
size: .
D: TRBD1
J: TRBJ1-6
V: TRBV7-6

CDR3: CAISTDSNYGYTF
DNA: TGTGCCATCAGTACAGACTCTAACTATGGCTACACCTTC
size: .
D: .
J: TRBJ1-2
V: TRBV10-3

CDR3: CASSLEQGDQPQHF
DNA: TGTGCCAGTAGTCTAGAACAGGGGGATCAGCCCCAGCATTTT
size: .
D: TRBD1
J: TRBJ1-5
V: TRBV19

CDR3: CASSQAGAPAEAFF
DNA: TGCGCCAGCAGCCAGGCAGGGGCTCCAGCTGAAGCTTTCTTT
size: .
D: .
J: TRBJ1-1
V: TRBV4-3

CDR3: CASSLRSGGRDTQYF
DNA: TGTGCCAGCAGCTTACGTAGCGGGGGGCGGGATACGCAGTATTTT
size: .
D: TRBD2
J: TRBJ2-3
V: TRBV7-2

CDR3: CAISGQDYEQYF
DNA: TGTGCCATCAGTGGCCAAGACTACGAGCAGTACTTC
size: few
D: .
J: TRBJ2-7
V: TRBV10-3

CDR3: CASSFRASGELFF
DNA: TGTGCCAGCAGTTTCCGCGCGTCCGGGGAGCTGTTTTTT
size: .
D: .
J: TRBJ2-2
V: TRBV7-2

CDR3: CASSFRGYEQYF
DNA: TGTGCCAGCAGCTTCCGAGGCTACGAGCAGTACTTC
size: .
D: .
J: TRBJ2-7
V: TRBV5-5

CDR3: CASSFNGGVGEQYF
DNA: TGTGCCAGCAGCTTCAACGGTGGGGTAGGCGAGCAGTACTTC
size: .
D: .
J: TRBJ2-7
V: TRBV5-4

CDR3: CASSGFGVNTGELFF
DNA: TGTGCCAGCAGCGGGTTCGGGGTTAACACCGGGGAGCTGTTTTTT
size: .
D: .
J: TRBJ2-2
V: TRBV9

CDR3: CATRQGINTEAFF
DNA: TGTGCCACCCGACAGGGCATCAACACTGAAGCTTTCTTT
size: .
D: TRBD1
J: TRBJ1-1
V: TRBV10-3

CDR3: CASSPTPYGVAYEQYF
DNA: TGTGCCAGCAGCCCTACCCCGTATGGGGTCGCCTACGAGCAGTACTTC
size: .
D: .
J: TRBJ2-7
V: TRBV3-1/TRBV3-2

CDR3: CASSLTGRGNTIYF
DNA: TGTGCCAGCAGTTTGACAGGGCGGGGAAACACCATATATTTT
size: .
D: TRBD1
J: TRBJ1-3
V: TRBV28

CDR3: CATTGTGGDEQFF
DNA: TGTGCCACCACCGGGACAGGGGGCGATGAGCAGTTCTTC
size: few
D: TRBD1
J: TRBJ2-1
V: TRBV10-3

CDR3: CASSLGATKRSYEQYF
DNA: TGTGCCAGCAGCTTAGGGGCCACCAAGCGGTCCTACGAGCAGTACTTC
size: .
D: .
J: TRBJ2-7
V: TRBV11-2

CDR3: CASSPGTGKRTEAFF
DNA: TGCGCCAGCAGCCCTGGGACAGGGAAGAGGACTGAAGCTTTCTTT
size: .
D: TRBD1
J: TRBJ1-1
V: TRBV5-1